The 28 T cell receptor beta chains in this list originate from one sample, sequenced in a study of glioma-infiltrating T cells after dendritic cell vaccination. Profiled with immunoSEQ multiplex PCR; TCRdb holds only in-frame clones, not every one. The profile shows under 100,000 clones, 75% to 85% of them singletons. The sample here was blood, taken before dendritic cell vaccination. These receptors were taken from a human donor with glioblastoma.

This chain links TRBV19 with TRBJ1-1, with a possible D match to TRBD1 (5 bases). The CDR3 runs to 17 residues. The ends were cut back, 4 bases at V and 0 bases at J, with 18 bases in the middle. Germline V lookup: CDR1 LNHDA, CDR2 SQIVND (reference sequence). CDR3 nucleotides: TGTGCCAGTAGTAGCGGCCGGGGGGAGGGTTTGAACACTGAAGCTTTCTTT. Translating gives CASSSGRGEGLNTEAFF.

A remark on this clone: The germline gene is not matched at one end of the junction; a read error may be the cause. The chain joins TRBV10-3 to TRBJ1-4; D is perhaps TRBD1 (5 bases). The CDR3 length is 14 residues. CDR1 is ENHRY, CDR2 SYGVKD, per germline. The CDR3 loop reads CASSYSAGTLGLFF. CDR3 in DNA: TGTGCCAGCAGTTACTCAGCGGGGACTCTGGGGTTGTTTTTT.

The CDR3 protein is CASRAVQGGNIQYF. The CDR3 nucleotides read TGCGCCAGCAGGGCCGTGCAGGGAGGAAACATTCAGTACTTC. J is TRBJ2-4 and V is TRBV5-1, with D perhaps matching TRBD2 (6 bases). CDR1 is SGHRS, CDR2 YFSETQ, per germline. This CDR3 comprises 14 residues. V was shortened by 5 bases and J by 6 bases, with 15 bases between the two germline ends.

This clone has more than one count but fewer than ten. The chain joins TRBV7-2 to TRBJ2-4; D is uncertain. CDR1 is SGHTA and CDR2 is FQGNSA in the germline V gene. V lost 1 base to trimming and J lost 7 bases, with 11 bases between them. The CDR3 length is 14 residues. CDR3 protein: CASSLDIQANIQYF. Here the CDR3 DNA reads TGTGCCAGCAGCTTAGACATTCAGGCTAACATTCAGTACTTC.

This sequence joins TRBV7-6 and TRBJ2-2; D uncertain. Germline V gives CDR1 SGHVS, CDR2 FNYEAQ. The V gene lost 1 base and the J gene lost 1 base, with 13 bases spanning the gap. This CDR3 spans 17 amino acids. The CDR3 loop reads CASSLDPQAVNTGELFF. For the CDR3, the DNA is TGTGCCAGCAGCTTAGATCCCCAGGCAGTGAACACCGGGGAGCTGTTTTTT.

This clone was counted between two and nine times. The chain links TRBV5-1 to TRBJ2-7, with 9 bases matching TRBD1. V shed 4 bases and J 5 bases; nucleotides not matched to a gene: 4. The CDR3 totals 13 residues. CDR1 is SGHRS, CDR2 YFSETQ, per germline. As DNA, the CDR3 is TGCGCCAGCAGCGGACAGGGGAAGAACGAGCAGTACTTC. It specifies CASSGQGKNEQYF.

The chain recombines TRBV9 with TRBJ1-2; the match to TRBD1 covers 8 bases. J gave up 3 bases and V 4 bases, and 8 bases lay outside the gene matches. Germline V CDR1 and CDR2: SGDLS, YYNGEE. This CDR3 has 15 residues. CDR3 protein: CASSTDGQGYYGYTF. DNA for the CDR3: TGTGCCAGCAGCACCGACGGACAGGGCTACTATGGCTACACCTTC.

V and J are TRBV30 and TRBJ2-7; TRBD1 aligns across 11 bases. The V and J ends lost 6 bases and 7 bases, in that order; junction bases with no gene match: 8. From germline, CDR1 is GTSNPN and CDR2 SVGIG (reference sequence). The CDR3 has 13 residues. CDR3 coding DNA: TGTGCCTGCAAAGGGACAGGGGGAAGGGAGCAGTACTTC. This sequence encodes CACKGTGGREQYF.

V and J are TRBV5-1 and TRBJ1-3, with D possibly TRBD1 on 6 matching bases. This CDR3 is built from 16 residues. V lost 3 bases and J lost 2, with 15 bases in between. In germline, CDR1 is SGHRS, CDR2 YFSETQ. The DNA for the CDR3 is TGCGCCAGCAGCTCCTCAGGGGCGCTTACTGGAAACACCATATATTTT. Translated: CASSSSGALTGNTIYF. Together with reference TRBV5-1 and TRBJ1-3, the CDR3 gives the full variable domain: KAGVTQTPRYLIKTRGQQVTLSCSPISGHRSVSWYQQTPGQGLQFLFEYFSETQRNKGNFPGRFSGRQFSNSRSEMNVSTLELGDSALYLCASSSSGALTGNTIYFGEGSWLTVV.

This rearrangement joins TRBV7-3 to TRBJ2-2, with 10 bases identical to TRBD1. V lost 0 bases to trimming and J lost 4 bases; unmatched junction nucleotides: 5. The CDR3 has 17 amino acids. Germline V gene lookup returns CDR1 SGHTA and CDR2 FQGTGA. Here the CDR3 DNA reads TGTGCCAGCAGCTTAACCCGGGACAGGGGAGCCACCGGGGAGCTGTTTTTT. Amino acid sequence: CASSLTRDRGATGELFF.

The CDR3 nucleotides are TGTGCCAGCAGTCTCCGGGACAGATCGATCTACGAGCAGTACTTC. It specifies CASSLRDRSIYEQYF. The chain uses TRBV27 and TRBJ2-7; TRBD1 agrees at 7 bases. The CDR3 extends over 15 amino acids. Germline CDR1 reads MNHEY; CDR2 reads SMNVEV (reference sequence). V lost 5 bases to trimming and J lost 3 bases; unmatched junction nucleotides: 10.

The genes are TRBV21-1 and TRBJ2-2; the DNA was not compared with TRBD1, the D call given in the table. TRBV21-1 is a pseudogene. This CDR3 spans 13 amino acids. CDR3 sequence reads: CASSPSGAGELFF. The DNA for the CDR3 is TGTGCCAGCAGCCCGTCAGGCGCCGGGGAGCTGTTTTTT.

The V call is TRBV11-2, the J call TRBJ2-3, with D possibly matching TRBD1 (6 bases). The CDR3 runs to 14 residues. CDR1 is SGHAT and CDR2 is FQNNGV in the germline V gene. Trimming took off 8 bases at V and 6 bases at J, with 18 bases between the two ends. CDR3 loop: CASRQQGSSDTQYF. As DNA, the CDR3 is TGTGCCAGCCGCCAACAGGGAAGTTCGGATACGCAGTATTTT. Full variable domain (rest looked up from reference TRBV11-2 and TRBJ2-3): EAGVAQSPRYKIIEKRQSVAFWCNPISGHATLYWYQQILGQGPKLLIQFQNNGVVDDSQLPKDRFSAERLKGVDSTLKIQPAKLEDSAVYLCASRQQGSSDTQYFGPGTRLTVL.

The chain joins TRBV7-6 to TRBJ1-2; weak D call: TRBD1 (5 bases). Deletions cut 11 bases from V and 7 bases from J, with 14 bases between. This CDR3 has 11 amino acids. Germline V lookup: CDR1 SGHVS, CDR2 FNYEAQ. CDR3 loop: CALPGGFGYTF. For the CDR3, the DNA is TGTGCCCTCCCTGGGGGGTTTGGCTACACCTTC.

This chain joins TRBV7-9 and TRBJ2-5; maybe TRBD1 (5 bases). CDR1 is SEHNR and CDR2 is FQNEAQ in the germline V gene (reference sequence). The CDR3 consists of 13 residues. V lost 2 bases and J 4 bases, leaving 8 bases between the germline ends. The CDR3 here is CASSLQGPETQYF. As DNA, the CDR3 is TGTGCCAGCAGCTTACAGGGCCCAGAGACCCAGTACTTC.

CDR3 loop: CASSLLFLGSGYTF. CDR3 bases: TGTGCCAGCAGCCTTTTATTCCTTGGCTCTGGCTACACCTTC. This chain connects TRBV7-2 to TRBJ1-2; D is unclear. The CDR3 runs to 14 residues. V lost 5 bases and J 7 bases, leaving 17 bases between the germline ends. CDR1 SGHTA and CDR2 FQGNSA come from the germline V gene.

This chain uses TRBV7-3 with TRBJ2-1; D unresolved. V gave up 0 bases and J gave up 0 bases, with 6 bases separating them. In germline, CDR1 is SGHTA, CDR2 FQGTGA. The CDR3 contains 15 residues. CDR3 in amino acids: CASSLTASSYNEQFF. The CDR3 DNA sequence: TGTGCCAGCAGCTTAACGGCCAGCTCCTACAATGAGCAGTTCTTC.

V usage is TRBV2 and J usage is TRBJ2-1; the match to TRBD1 covers 11 bases. The germline CDR1 and CDR2 sequences are SNHLY and FYNNEI. Trimming at V came to 7 bases and at J to 8 bases, leaving 10 bases not matched to a gene. This CDR3 contains 15 residues. The CDR3 region has the DNA TGTGCCAGCAATCTCGGGACAGGGGGAGTGGATGAGCAGTTCTTC. Its translation is CASNLGTGGVDEQFF.

This sequence joins TRBV2 and TRBJ1-3, with TRBD1 identical over 7 bases. Trimming at V came to 7 bases and at J to 4 bases, leaving 7 bases not matched to a gene. CDR1 and CDR2 (germline): SNHLY, FYNNEI. The CDR3 length is 14 residues. The CDR3 spells CASTKTGSGNTIYF. The CDR3 coding sequence is TGTGCCAGCACTAAGACAGGGTCAGGAAACACCATATATTTT. Combining the CDR3 with reference TRBV2 and TRBJ1-3 gives the whole variable domain EPEVTQTPSHQVTQMGQEVILRCVPISNHLYFYWYRQILGQKVEFLVSFYNNEISEKSEIFDDQFSVERPDGSNFTLKIRSTKLEDSAMYFCASTKTGSGNTIYFGEGSWLTVV.

A few counts support this clone. The rearrangement joins TRBV15 to TRBJ1-3, with unresolved D. Germline lookup yields CDR1 LNHNV and CDR2 YYDKDF (reference sequence). With 0 bases removed from V and 2 bases from J, the gap between germline ends came to 8 bases. The CDR3 is 15 amino acids. CDR3 coding DNA: TGTGCCACCAGCAGAGATGCGATAGCTGGAAACACCATATATTTT. Its protein product is CATSRDAIAGNTIYF.

The count of this clone is one. An end of the junction does not agree with germline; a read error may underlie this. The gene calls are TRBV27 and TRBJ2-5, with TRBD1 matching over 11 bases. Germline V gene sequence: CDR1 MNHEY, CDR2 SMNVEV (reference sequence). This CDR3 has 17 residues. The CDR3 DNA reads as TGTGCCAGCAGTTTATGGGGGACGGGACAGGGGGTGGAGAGCCAGTACTTC. The encoded protein is CASSLWGTGQGVESQYF.

V is TRBV2 and J is TRBJ2-2; perhaps TRBD1 as D (5 bases). The CDR3 is 14 amino acids. Germline V lookup: CDR1 SNHLY, CDR2 FYNNEI. The V end was cut by 5 bases, the J end by 1 base, with 8 bases between. The CDR3 region is CASSFQGNTGELFF. The CDR3 nucleotides are TGTGCCAGCAGTTTTCAGGGGAACACCGGGGAGCTGTTTTTT.

This clone was counted between two and nine times. This chain uses TRBV7-9 with TRBJ1-3; no clear D. Trimming cost V 5 bases and J 2 bases, with 22 bases left between them. The CDR3 is 18 residues long. In germline, CDR1 is SEHNR, CDR2 FQNEAQ (reference sequence). Written as DNA, the CDR3 is TGTGCCAGCAGCGCACCTCTAGCCGGACTACAAACTGGAAACACCATATATTTT. Amino acid sequence: CASSAPLAGLQTGNTIYF.

This clone was seen only a few times. V is TRBV10-3 and J is TRBJ2-1, with 8 bases that match TRBD2. This CDR3 is built from 12 residues. V was pared by 6 bases and J by 12 bases, with 7 bases of the junction left unmatched. From germline, CDR1 is ENHRY and CDR2 SYGVKD. The CDR3, as DNA: TGTGCCATCAGCTCCCTCCGGGGGGGGCAGTTCTTC. Protein sequence: CAISSLRGGQFF.

The rearrangement links TRBV20-1 to TRBJ1-2; no definite D call. Trimming stripped 8 bases from V and 4 bases from J, with 11 bases between. Germline loops: CDR1 DFQATT, CDR2 SNEGSKA (reference sequence). The CDR3 is made up of 11 amino acids. DNA for the CDR3: TGCAGTTTCAACCCGGGCTATGGCTACACCTTC. This translates into CSFNPGYGYTF.

This clone was detected only once. The rearrangement joins TRBV13 to TRBJ1-1; D uncertain. Trimming left V 5 bases short and J 0 bases short, with 19 bases between. This CDR3 is built from 17 residues. Looked up from germline, CDR1 is PRHDT and CDR2 is FYEKMQ (reference sequence). The CDR3 protein is CASSELSLFRMNTEAFF. CDR3 nucleotide sequence: TGTGCCAGCAGCGAACTTAGTCTATTTCGTATGAACACTGAAGCTTTCTTT.

In this sample, this clone turned up a few times. The chain employs TRBV10-2 and TRBJ2-7; D remains unclear. Per the germline V gene, CDR1 is WSHSY and CDR2 is SAAADI. V was trimmed by 0 bases and J by 6 bases, leaving 9 bases between them. This CDR3 region has 13 residues. DNA of the CDR3: TGCGCCAGCAGTGAGTCGGCCCCGGGCGAGCAGTACTTC. Protein: CASSESAPGEQYF.

V and J are TRBV11-2 and TRBJ2-7; D is uncertain. Germline loops: CDR1 SGHAT, CDR2 FQNNGV. The CDR3 runs to 13 residues. V lost 2 bases and J lost 2, with 7 bases in between. Here the CDR3 reads CASSLRSTYEQYF. The CDR3 DNA follows: TGTGCCAGCAGCTTACGCAGTACCTACGAGCAGTACTTC.